This entry lists 22 T cell receptor beta chains sequenced from one sample in a study of blood T cell repertoires in COVID-19. Sequencing was performed with immunoSEQ multiplex PCR; in TCRdb, only in-frame clones are kept and a portion is missing. The sample lists roughly 110,000 clones, 85% to 90% occurring once. The material sequenced was peripheral blood. The origin of the receptors is a human donor with acute or convalescent COVID-19. The donor label of this sample is uncertain.

V and J are TRBV7-3 and TRBJ2-1; a possible D gene is TRBD2 (6 bases). Germline V gene data show CDR1 as SGHTA and CDR2 as FQGTGA. The CDR3 totals 12 residues. With 5 bases removed from V and 12 bases from J, the gap between germline ends came to 14 bases. The CDR3 loop reads CASSPTGVRQFF. The CDR3 DNA sequence: TGTGCCAGCAGCCCCACGGGGGTCCGGCAGTTCTTC.

This chain connects TRBV18 to TRBJ1-6; D is unclear. This CDR3 is 16 amino acids long. Trimming left V 2 bases short and J 7 bases short, with 15 bases between. Germline-derived CDR1 and CDR2 are KGHSH and LQKENI. The CDR3 DNA follows: TGTGCCAGCTCACCAACACCAGTGAACCAAAATTCACCCCTCCACTTT. Translation gives CASSPTPVNQNSPLHF. Full variable domain (remainder filled in from reference TRBV18 and TRBJ1-6): NAGVMQNPRHLVRRRGQEARLRCSPMKGHSHVYWYRQLPEEGLKFMVYLQKENIIDESGMPKERFSAEFPKEGPSILRIQQVVRGDSAAYFCASSPTPVNQNSPLHFGNGTRLTVT.

This sequence joins TRBV4-2 and TRBJ2-5, with 11 nucleotides matching TRBD2. The CDR3 sequence is 15 residues long. V shed 5 bases, J shed 3 bases, and the junction held 5 bases outside the gene matches. CDR1 and CDR2 (germline): LGHNA, YNFKEQ. The CDR3 loop reads CASSFSGRGEETQYF. The CDR3 coding sequence is TGTGCCAGCAGCTTTAGCGGGAGGGGTGAAGAGACCCAGTACTTC.

The chain uses TRBV27 and TRBJ1-2; a weak D match, TRBD1 (5 bases). CDR1 is MNHEY, CDR2 SMNVEV, per germline (reference sequence). The CDR3 has 18 residues. V lost 1 base to trimming and J lost 6 bases, with 24 bases between them. In DNA, the CDR3 is TGTGCCAGCAGTTTATATGTGATGGGGCCCACGGACAAAGATGGCTACACCTTC. Amino acids: CASSLYVMGPTDKDGYTF.

The chain uses TRBV7-8 and TRBJ1-4, with a weak D call TRBD1 (5 bases). CDR3 length: 16 amino acids. V was cut by 1 base and J by 3 bases, with 12 bases left in between. Germline lookup yields CDR1 SGHVS and CDR2 FQNEAQ. The CDR3 nucleotides read TGTGCCAGCAGCTTAGAGGGCGGGACTGCTAATGAAAAACTGTTTTTT. This codes for CASSLEGGTANEKLFF.

V is TRBV10-3 and J is TRBJ2-1, with 14 bases fitting TRBD2. Germline V gene lookup returns CDR1 ENHRY and CDR2 SYGVKD. The CDR3 sequence is 18 residues long. The J segment lost 8 bases and the V segment lost 2 bases, leaving 11 bases of the junction unmatched. The CDR3 loop reads CAISEGTSGSFGADEQFF. CDR3 nucleotides: TGTGCCATCAGTGAGGGGACTAGCGGGAGCTTCGGGGCGGATGAGCAGTTCTTC.

DNA of the CDR3: TGCAGTGCTAGTGACCCGGGCACCGGGGAGCTGTTTTTT. Amino acid sequence: CSASDPGTGELFF. V is TRBV20-1 and J is TRBJ2-2; D remains unclear. The V and J ends lost 3 bases and 4 bases respectively, with 9 bases between them. CDR1 is DFQATT, CDR2 SNEGSKA, per germline (reference sequence). The CDR3 runs to 13 residues.

The genes are TRBV7-3 and TRBJ2-1, with 8 bases matching TRBD1. V shed 5 bases, J shed 3 bases, and the junction held 6 bases outside the gene matches. The CDR3 runs 15 residues. Germline V lookup: CDR1 SGHTA, CDR2 FQGTGA. CDR3 coding DNA: TGTGCCAGCAGCCCGACAGGGGACAACTACAATGAGCAGTTCTTC. This sequence encodes CASSPTGDNYNEQFF.

This clone was recorded only once. This rearrangement joins TRBV28 to TRBJ1-3, with D maybe TRBD1 (6 bases). This CDR3 comprises 14 residues. Germline V CDR1 and CDR2: MDHEN, SYDVKM. Deletions cut 5 bases from V and 1 base from J, with 9 bases between. The CDR3 DNA is TGTGCCAGCAGTCAAGGACAGTCTGGAAACACCATATATTTT. Its translation is CASSQGQSGNTIYF.

This clone has only a few counts. The rearrangement links TRBV6-2 or TRBV6-3 to TRBJ1-2; a weak D match, TRBD1 (6 bases). This CDR3 region has 13 residues. Germline V gene data show CDR1 as MNHEY and CDR2 as SVGEGT. V was cut by 5 bases and J by 4 bases, with 11 bases left in between. Written as DNA, the CDR3 is TGTGCCAGCAGTCCAACAGGGTTCTATGGCTACACCTTC. Translating it yields CASSPTGFYGYTF.

The rearrangement links TRBV7-2 to TRBJ2-1; 13 bases align to TRBD2. The V gene's germline CDR1 is SGHTA and CDR2 FQGNSA. V trimming: 5 bases; J trimming: 10 bases; junction bases outside the gene matches: 8. The CDR3 has 15 amino acids. CDR3 loop: CASSLWTSGSSEQFF. CDR3 DNA sequence: TGTGCCAGCAGCCTTTGGACTAGCGGGAGCTCAGAGCAGTTCTTC.

The chain recombines TRBV7-6 with TRBJ1-5, with 10 bases fitting TRBD1. CDR1 and CDR2 (germline): SGHVS, FNYEAQ. CDR3 length: 16 residues. Trimming cost V 1 base and J 9 bases; bases outside gene matches: 9. The CDR3 protein is CASSLDAGQGHAPQHF. DNA of the CDR3: TGTGCCAGCAGCTTAGATGCGGGACAGGGGCATGCGCCCCAGCATTTT.

The chain couples TRBV30 to TRBJ1-1, with TRBD1 matching 9 bases. The CDR3 is 16 amino acids. Germline V lookup: CDR1 GTSNPN, CDR2 SVGIG (reference sequence). V lost 4 bases and J lost 5; bases outside the gene matches: 14. CDR3 DNA: TGTGCCTGGACGGAGAAAAACAGGGGGCGGAGGACTGAAGCTTTCTTT. Its protein product is CAWTEKNRGRRTEAFF.

The V gene is TRBV7-2, the J gene TRBJ1-5, with D tentatively TRBD1 (5 bases). V shed 1 base and J shed 8 bases, with 15 bases lying between them. The CDR3 sequence is 15 residues long. The germline gives CDR1 SGHTA, CDR2 FQGNSA. CDR3 in amino acids: CASSLGLGSREPQHF. The CDR3 region has the DNA TGTGCCAGCAGCTTAGGTTTGGGCAGCAGGGAGCCCCAGCATTTT.

This chain connects TRBV6-6 to TRBJ2-1; tentatively, D is TRBD2 (5 bases). Germline lookup yields CDR1 MNHNY and CDR2 SVGAGI (reference sequence). The V end was cut by 6 bases, the J end by 0 bases, with 12 bases between. The CDR3 has 15 residues. This CDR3 reads CASSPSGSSYNEQFF. In DNA form, the CDR3 reads TGTGCCAGCAGCCCAAGCGGTAGCTCCTACAATGAGCAGTTCTTC.

This chain connects TRBV7-9 to TRBJ1-2, with D possibly matching TRBD1 (5 bases). CDR3 length: 12 residues. The V gene's germline CDR1 is SEHNR and CDR2 FQNEAQ (reference sequence). Trimming shortened V by 5 bases and J by 7 bases, and 11 bases separated the two germline ends. CDR3 in amino acids: CASSMGLGGYTF. DNA of the CDR3: TGTGCCAGCAGCATGGGACTGGGTGGCTACACCTTC.

J is TRBJ1-1 and V is TRBV30; D gene uncertain. Germline V CDR1 and CDR2: GTSNPN, SVGIG (reference sequence). The V end lost 2 bases, the J end lost 4 bases, and 11 bases lay between the germline ends. This CDR3 region has 13 residues. The CDR3 spells CAWSTPVSTEAFF. As DNA, the CDR3 is TGTGCCTGGAGTACCCCGGTTAGCACTGAAGCTTTCTTT.

V usage is TRBV30 and J usage is TRBJ1-4, with D possibly matching TRBD1 (5 bases). V was shortened by 3 bases and J by 7 bases, with 15 bases between the two germline ends. Germline loops: CDR1 GTSNPN, CDR2 SVGIG (reference sequence). The CDR3 is 14 amino acids. CDR3 region: CAWSPPGLSEKLFF. The CDR3 nucleotides are TGTGCCTGGAGCCCCCCGGGACTAAGTGAAAAACTGTTTTTT. The whole variable domain, filled in from reference TRBV30 and TRBJ1-4, reads SQTIHQWPATLVQPVGSPLSLECTVEGTSNPNLYWYRQAAGRGLQLLFYSVGIGQISSEVPQNLSASRPQDRQFILSSKKLLLSDSGFYLCAWSPPGLSEKLFFGSGTQLSVL.

This clone was detected a few times. This chain connects TRBV7-9 to TRBJ2-1; 8 positions agree with TRBD1. Germline CDR1 and CDR2: SEHNR and FQNEAQ (reference sequence). CDR3 length: 15 amino acids. The trim removed 5 bases at V and 8 bases at J, leaving 11 bases unmatched. The CDR3 bases are TGTGCCAGCAGCCCCCCAGGGGGCTCAGGAGATGAGCAGTTCTTC. It translates to CASSPPGGSGDEQFF.

The J gene is TRBJ2-1, the V gene TRBV6-5; 11 bases map to TRBD2. Germline V gene data show CDR1 as MNHEY and CDR2 as SVGAGI. This CDR3 has 15 amino acids. V shed 6 bases and J 4 bases; nucleotides not matched to a gene: 5. CDR3 amino acids: CASRLGTSGYNEQFF. In DNA form, the CDR3 reads TGTGCCAGCAGACTTGGGACTAGCGGATACAATGAGCAGTTCTTC.

The chain recombines TRBV3-1 (or the pseudogene TRBV3-2) with TRBJ2-1; 9 nucleotides match TRBD1. The CDR3 is 16 amino acids. In germline, CDR1 is LGHDT, CDR2 YNNKEL (reference sequence). V was clipped by 6 bases and J by 6 bases; unmatched bases: 12. CDR3 sequence (DNA): TGTGCCAGCAGAAAAACCGGGACAGGGTTTGCCAATGAGCAGTTCTTC. Protein sequence: CASRKTGTGFANEQFF.

This rearrangement joins TRBV9 to TRBJ1-2, with 8 bases identical to TRBD1. CDR3 length equals 15 residues. J was trimmed by 8 bases and V by 0 bases; bases with no gene match: 9. Germline CDR1 is SGDLS and CDR2 is YYNGEE. CDR3: CASSVAAGGVRGYTF. Written as DNA, the CDR3 is TGTGCCAGCAGCGTAGCAGCAGGGGGCGTGAGAGGCTACACCTTC.